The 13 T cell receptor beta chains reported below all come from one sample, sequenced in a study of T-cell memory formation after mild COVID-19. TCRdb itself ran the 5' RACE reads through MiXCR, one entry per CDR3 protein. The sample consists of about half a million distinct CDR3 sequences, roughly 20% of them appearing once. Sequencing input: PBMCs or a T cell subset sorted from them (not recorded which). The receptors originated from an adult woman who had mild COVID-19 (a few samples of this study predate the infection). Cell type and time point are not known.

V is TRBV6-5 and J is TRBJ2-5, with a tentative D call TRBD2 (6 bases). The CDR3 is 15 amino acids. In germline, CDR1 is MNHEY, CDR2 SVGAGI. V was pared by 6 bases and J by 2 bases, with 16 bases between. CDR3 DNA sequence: TGTGCCAGCAGCAACATTTGGGGGACTCAAGAGACCCAGTACTTC. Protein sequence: CASSNIWGTQETQYF.

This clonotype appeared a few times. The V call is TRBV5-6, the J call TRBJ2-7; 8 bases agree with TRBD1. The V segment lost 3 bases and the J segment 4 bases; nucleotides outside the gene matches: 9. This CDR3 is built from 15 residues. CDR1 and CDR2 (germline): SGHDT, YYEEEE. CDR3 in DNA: TGTGCCAGCAGCTGGGGAGGACAGGGTCCTTACGAGCAGTACTTC. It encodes CASSWGGQGPYEQYF.

CDR3 loop: CATSDPSGSPGKTQYF. For the CDR3, the DNA is TGTGCCACCAGTGATCCTAGCGGGAGCCCGGGAAAGACCCAGTACTTC. The chain carries TRBV24-1 and TRBJ2-5, with 10 bases fitting TRBD2. There are 16 residues in the CDR3. After removal of 3 bases from V and 6 bases from J, the junction contained 9 bases not matched to a gene. Germline assignment: CDR1 KGHDR and CDR2 SFDVKD.

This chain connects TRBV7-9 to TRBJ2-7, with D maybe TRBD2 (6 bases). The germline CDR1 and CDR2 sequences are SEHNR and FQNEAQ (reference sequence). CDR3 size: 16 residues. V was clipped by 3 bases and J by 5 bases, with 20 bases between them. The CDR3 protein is CASSLGLALLSDEQYF. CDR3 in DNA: TGTGCCAGCAGCTTGGGACTTGCCCTCCTTTCTGACGAGCAGTACTTC.

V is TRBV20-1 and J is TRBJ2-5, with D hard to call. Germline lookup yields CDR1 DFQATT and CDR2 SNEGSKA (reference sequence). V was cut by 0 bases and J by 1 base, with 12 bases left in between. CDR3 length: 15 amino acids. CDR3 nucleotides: TGCAGTGCTAGAGATGCTAGAACGCCCCAAGAGACCCAGTACTTC. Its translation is CSARDARTPQETQYF.

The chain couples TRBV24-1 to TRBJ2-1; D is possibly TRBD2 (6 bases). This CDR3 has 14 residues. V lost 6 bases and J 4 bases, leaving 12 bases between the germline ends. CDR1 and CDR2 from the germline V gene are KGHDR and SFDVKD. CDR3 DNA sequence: TGTGCCACCAGTCTCGGGGGACCGTACAATGAGCAGTTCTTC. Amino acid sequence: CATSLGGPYNEQFF.

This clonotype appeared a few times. CDR3 DNA sequence: TGCAGTGCTAGAGAAGGACAGTCCAACTATGGCTACACCTTC. This encodes CSAREGQSNYGYTF. This sequence joins TRBV20-1 and TRBJ1-2; D is perhaps TRBD1 (6 bases). V was shortened by 0 bases and J by 2 bases, with 10 bases between the two germline ends. The germline gives CDR1 DFQATT, CDR2 SNEGSKA (reference sequence). This CDR3 region has 14 residues.

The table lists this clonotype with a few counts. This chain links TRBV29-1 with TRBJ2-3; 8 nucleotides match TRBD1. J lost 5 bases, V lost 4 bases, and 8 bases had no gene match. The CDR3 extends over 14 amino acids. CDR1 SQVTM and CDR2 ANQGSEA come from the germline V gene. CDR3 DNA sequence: TGCAGCGTTGTAAGAGACAGGGGATTAGATACGCAGTATTTT. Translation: CSVVRDRGLDTQYF.

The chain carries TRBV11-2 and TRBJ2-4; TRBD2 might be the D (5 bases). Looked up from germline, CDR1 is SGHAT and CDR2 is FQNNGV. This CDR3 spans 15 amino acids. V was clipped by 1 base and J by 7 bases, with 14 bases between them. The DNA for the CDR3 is TGTGCCAGCAGCTTAGGGCCGGAGGCCAGGAACATTCAGTACTTC. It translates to CASSLGPEARNIQYF. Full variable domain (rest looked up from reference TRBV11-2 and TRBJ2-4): EAGVAQSPRYKIIEKRQSVAFWCNPISGHATLYWYQQILGQGPKLLIQFQNNGVVDDSQLPKDRFSAERLKGVDSTLKIQPAKLEDSAVYLCASSLGPEARNIQYFGAGTRLSVL.

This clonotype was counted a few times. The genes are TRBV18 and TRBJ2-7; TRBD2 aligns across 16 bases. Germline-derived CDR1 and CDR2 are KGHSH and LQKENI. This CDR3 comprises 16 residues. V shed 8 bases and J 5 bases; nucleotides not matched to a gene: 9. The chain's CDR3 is CASAPGLAGGPHEQYF. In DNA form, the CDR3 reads TGTGCCAGCGCCCCGGGACTAGCGGGAGGGCCTCACGAGCAGTACTTC.

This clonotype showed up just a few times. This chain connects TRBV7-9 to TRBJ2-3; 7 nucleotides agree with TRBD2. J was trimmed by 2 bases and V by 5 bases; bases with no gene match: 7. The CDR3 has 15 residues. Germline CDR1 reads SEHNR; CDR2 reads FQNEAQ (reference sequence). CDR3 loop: CASSHKTSFTDTQYF. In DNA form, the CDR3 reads TGTGCCAGCAGCCATAAGACTAGCTTCACAGATACGCAGTATTTT.

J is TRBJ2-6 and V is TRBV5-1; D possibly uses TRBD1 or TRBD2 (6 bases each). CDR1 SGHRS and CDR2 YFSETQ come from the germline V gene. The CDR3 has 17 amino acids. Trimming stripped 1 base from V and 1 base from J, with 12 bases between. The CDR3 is CASSLPGASSGANVLTF. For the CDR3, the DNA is TGCGCCAGCAGCTTGCCGGGGGCAAGTTCTGGGGCCAACGTCCTGACTTTC.

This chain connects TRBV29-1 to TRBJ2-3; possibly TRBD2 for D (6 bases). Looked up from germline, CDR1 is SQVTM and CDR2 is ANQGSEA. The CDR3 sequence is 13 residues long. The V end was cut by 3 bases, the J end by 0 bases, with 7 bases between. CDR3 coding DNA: TGCAGCGTTGAGGGGACTAGCACAGATACGCAGTATTTT. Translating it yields CSVEGTSTDTQYF.